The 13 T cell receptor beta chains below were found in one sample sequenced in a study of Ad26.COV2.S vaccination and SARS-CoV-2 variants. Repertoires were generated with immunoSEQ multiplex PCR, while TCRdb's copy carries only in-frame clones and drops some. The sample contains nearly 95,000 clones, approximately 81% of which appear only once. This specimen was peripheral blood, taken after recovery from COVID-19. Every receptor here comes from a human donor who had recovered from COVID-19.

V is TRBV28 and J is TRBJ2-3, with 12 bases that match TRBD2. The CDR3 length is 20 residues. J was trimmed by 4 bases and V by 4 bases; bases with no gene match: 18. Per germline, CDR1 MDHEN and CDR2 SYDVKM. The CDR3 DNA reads TGTGCCAGCAGTTCCACCGGGACTAGCGGGCCCGGCGTGGTTGCAGATACGCAGTATTTT. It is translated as CASSSTGTSGPGVVADTQYF.

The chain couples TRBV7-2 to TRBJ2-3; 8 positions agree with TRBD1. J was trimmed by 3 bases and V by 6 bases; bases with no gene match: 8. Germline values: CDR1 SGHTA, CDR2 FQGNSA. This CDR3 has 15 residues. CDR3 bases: TGTGCCAGCAGGCGCGACAGGGGAAGGACAGATACGCAGTATTTT. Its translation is CASRRDRGRTDTQYF.

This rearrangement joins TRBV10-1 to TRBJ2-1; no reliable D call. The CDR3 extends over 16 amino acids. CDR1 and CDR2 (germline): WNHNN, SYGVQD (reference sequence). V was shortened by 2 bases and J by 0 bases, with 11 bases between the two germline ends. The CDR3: CASSEVSASSYNEQFF. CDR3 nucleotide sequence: TGCGCCAGCAGTGAGGTGTCGGCTAGCTCCTACAATGAGCAGTTCTTC.

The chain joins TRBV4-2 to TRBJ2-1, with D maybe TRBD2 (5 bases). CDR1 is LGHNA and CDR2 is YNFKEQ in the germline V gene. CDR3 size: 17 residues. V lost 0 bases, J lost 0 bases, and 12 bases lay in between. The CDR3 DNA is TGTGCCAGCAGCCAAGAAATCGCGGCGGGCTCCTACAATGAGCAGTTCTTC. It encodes CASSQEIAAGSYNEQFF.

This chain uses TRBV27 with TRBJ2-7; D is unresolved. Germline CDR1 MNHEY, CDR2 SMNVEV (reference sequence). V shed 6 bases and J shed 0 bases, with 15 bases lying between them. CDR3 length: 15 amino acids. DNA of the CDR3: TGTGCCAGCAGAACCCTAGTTAGGAGCTCCTACGAGCAGTACTTC. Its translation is CASRTLVRSSYEQYF.

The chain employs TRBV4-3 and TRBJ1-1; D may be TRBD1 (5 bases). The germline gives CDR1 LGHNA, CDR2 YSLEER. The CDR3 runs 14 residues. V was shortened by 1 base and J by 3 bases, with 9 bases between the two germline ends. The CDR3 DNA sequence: TGCGCCAGCAGCCAAGGGGGGGTGTACACTGAAGCTTTCTTT. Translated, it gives CASSQGGVYTEAFF.

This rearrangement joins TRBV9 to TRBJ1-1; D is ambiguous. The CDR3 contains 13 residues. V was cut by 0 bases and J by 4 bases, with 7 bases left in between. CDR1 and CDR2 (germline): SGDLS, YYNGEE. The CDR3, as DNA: TGTGCCAGCAGCGTAGAGGGTGGCACTGAAGCTTTCTTT. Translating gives CASSVEGGTEAFF.

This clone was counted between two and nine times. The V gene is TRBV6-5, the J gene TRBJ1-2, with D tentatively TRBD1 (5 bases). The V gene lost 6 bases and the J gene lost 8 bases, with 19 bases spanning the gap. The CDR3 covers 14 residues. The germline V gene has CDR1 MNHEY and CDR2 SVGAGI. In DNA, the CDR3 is TGTGCCAGCAGGGATGCTACAGGACCGGGGGGCTACACCTTC. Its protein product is CASRDATGPGGYTF.

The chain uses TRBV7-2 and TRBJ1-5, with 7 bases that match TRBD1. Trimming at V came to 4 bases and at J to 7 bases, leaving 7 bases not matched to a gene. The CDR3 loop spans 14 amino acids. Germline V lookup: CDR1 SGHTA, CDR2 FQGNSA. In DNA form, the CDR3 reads TGTGCCAGCAGCTACACACGACAGGGCCAGCCCCAGCATTTT. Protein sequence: CASSYTRQGQPQHF. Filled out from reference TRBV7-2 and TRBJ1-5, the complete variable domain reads GAGVSQSPSNKVTEKGKDVELRCDPISGHTALYWYRQSLGQGLEFLIYFQGNSAPDKSGLPSDRFSAERTGGSVSTLTIQRTQQEDSAVYLCASSYTRQGQPQHFGDGTRLSIL.

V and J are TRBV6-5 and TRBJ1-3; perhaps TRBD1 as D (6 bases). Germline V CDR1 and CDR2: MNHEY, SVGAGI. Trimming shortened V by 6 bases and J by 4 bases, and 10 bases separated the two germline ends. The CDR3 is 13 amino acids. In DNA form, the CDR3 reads TGTGCCAGCAGCCCGGGACAAGGAAACACCATATATTTT. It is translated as CASSPGQGNTIYF.

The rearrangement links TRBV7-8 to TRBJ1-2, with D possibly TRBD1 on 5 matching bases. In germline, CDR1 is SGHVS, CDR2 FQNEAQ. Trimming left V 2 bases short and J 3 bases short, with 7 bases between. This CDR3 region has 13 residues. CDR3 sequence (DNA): TGTGCCAGCAGCTTACTGGGGGACTATGGCTACACCTTC. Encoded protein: CASSLLGDYGYTF.

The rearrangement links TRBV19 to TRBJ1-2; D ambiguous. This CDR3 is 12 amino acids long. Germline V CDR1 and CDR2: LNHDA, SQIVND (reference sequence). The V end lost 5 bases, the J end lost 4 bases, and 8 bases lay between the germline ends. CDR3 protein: CASSSLLYGYTF. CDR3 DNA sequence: TGTGCCAGTAGTTCCCTTCTCTATGGCTACACCTTC.

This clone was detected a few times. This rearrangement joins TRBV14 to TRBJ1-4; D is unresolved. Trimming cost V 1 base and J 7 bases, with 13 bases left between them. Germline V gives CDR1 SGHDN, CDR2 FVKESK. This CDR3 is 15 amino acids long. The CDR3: CASSQAVGAGEKLFF. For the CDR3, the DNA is TGTGCCAGCAGCCAAGCGGTGGGCGCGGGTGAAAAACTGTTTTTT.